This T cell receptor (beta chain) was recorded in a study of CD8+ T cells in alopecia areata. Extracted RNA was reverse transcribed into cDNA, the sequencing template. The repertoire was sequenced with immunoSEQ multiplex PCR; TCRdb's copy has only in-frame clones and lacks some. The sample includes some 150,000 clones, about 85% of them seen just once. Study findings and constraints: Patients showed less clear TCR sequence sharing than mice, possibly partly because of HLA diversity.

As to treatment: oral pan-JAK inhibitor, 5-10 mg twice daily. Comments on this clone: Its antigen is as yet unknown.

Germline V gene lookup returns CDR1 MGHRA and CDR2 YSYEKL. V gave up 9 bases and J gave up 2 bases, with 8 bases separating them. This CDR3 spans 12 amino acids. Source: CD8+ T cells sorted from blood, taken at week 4, from a patient treated with tofacitinib. This receptor was obtained from a human donor with alopecia areata. The chain couples TRBV4-1 to TRBJ1-5; D unclear. For the CDR3, the DNA is TGCGCCAGTGGACGGGGCAATCAGCCCCAGCATTTT. It yields the protein CASGRGNQPQHF.